The next 13 T cell receptor beta chains were all read from a single sample in a study of T-cell reconstitution after alpha-beta-depleted transplantation in children. The study, taken as a whole, reports: One year post-transplant, T-cell counts and diversity were largely derived from T cells produced anew.

Library preparation (for TCRbeta) was performed with unique molecular identifiers. TCRdb recomputed calls from the PCR reads with MiXCR, one row per CDR3 protein. The repertoire consists of about 300,000 distinct CDR3 sequences, with less than 9.5% occurring once and the leading ten covering approximately 9.6%. Which antigens these TCRs recognize remains unknown. Sample: peripheral blood, taken 360 days after TCRalphabeta/CD19-depleted stem cell transplant. These receptors all come from a female patient aged 2-9 years who had a stem cell transplant for Fanconi anemia, so the T cells may come from the graft donor.

This clonotype was detected ten times or more. The chain recombines TRBV5-1 with TRBJ2-2; a weak D match, TRBD1 (6 bases). With 3 bases removed from V and 11 bases from J, the gap between germline ends came to 14 bases. Per the germline V gene, CDR1 is SGHRS and CDR2 is YFSETQ. This CDR3 comprises 13 residues. DNA for the CDR3: TGCGCCAGCAGCTCGCACAGGGTACGAGAGCTGTTTTTT. As protein: CASSSHRVRELFF.

To note about this clonotype: At one end the junction does not follow the germline gene, possibly because of a read error. The V and J genes are TRBV7-3 and TRBJ1-6; the D gene is possibly TRBD1 (6 bases). CDR3 length equals 15 residues. In germline, CDR1 is SGHTA, CDR2 FQGTGA. The CDR3, as DNA: TGTGCCAGCAGCCCCACAGGGTCCTCTAATTCACCCCTCCACTTT. Translating it yields CASSPTGSSNSPLHF. The whole variable domain, filled in from reference TRBV7-3 and TRBJ1-6, reads GAGVSQTPSNKVTEKGKYVELRCDPISGHTALYWYRQSLGQGPEFLIYFQGTGAADDSGLPNDRFFAVRPEGSVSTLKIQRTERGDSAVYLCASSPTGSSNSPLHFGNGTRLTVT.

This clonotype occurred many times. The rearrangement links TRBV12-3 or TRBV12-4 to TRBJ1-5; 7 bases align to TRBD1. This CDR3 region has 14 residues. V dropped 2 bases and J dropped 4; count of bases not matched to a gene: 2. CDR3: CASSLQGGNQPQHF. As DNA, the CDR3 is TGTGCCAGCAGTTTACAGGGGGGGAATCAGCCCCAGCATTTT.

Ten or more counts support this clonotype. The genes are TRBV9 and TRBJ2-2; a weak D match, TRBD1 (5 bases). The CDR3 has 14 amino acids. Germline loops: CDR1 SGDLS, CDR2 YYNGEE. With 2 bases removed from V and 1 base from J, the gap between germline ends came to 6 bases. CDR3 sequence reads: CASSVTGNTGELFF. Written as DNA, the CDR3 is TGTGCCAGCAGCGTCACAGGGAACACCGGGGAGCTGTTTTTT.

This clonotype was observed a few times. This sequence joins TRBV7-9 and TRBJ2-3; D unresolved. The CDR3 runs to 14 residues. Per germline, CDR1 SEHNR and CDR2 FQNEAQ (reference sequence). V gave up 2 bases and J gave up 4 bases, with 10 bases separating them. CDR3 in DNA: TGTGCCAGCAGCTTATCCCCAAACTCAGATACGCAGTATTTT. Translating gives CASSLSPNSDTQYF. Filled out from reference TRBV7-9 and TRBJ2-3, the complete variable domain reads DTGVSQNPRHKITKRGQNVTFRCDPISEHNRLYWYRQTLGQGPEFLTYFQNEAQLEKSRLLSDRFSAERPKGSFSTLEIQRTEQGDSAMYLCASSLSPNSDTQYFGPGTRLTVL.

This chain joins TRBV11-1 and TRBJ2-3, with 7 bases that match TRBD2. V dropped 0 bases and J dropped 2; count of bases not matched to a gene: 11. This CDR3 region has 18 residues. Looked up from germline, CDR1 is SGHAT and CDR2 is FQDESV (reference sequence). The DNA for the CDR3 is TGTGCCAGCAGCTTAGCAGTCCCCTCAGCGGGGTACACAGATACGCAGTATTTT. Translation: CASSLAVPSAGYTDTQYF.

This clonotype was seen repeatedly, ten times or more. This sequence joins TRBV9 and TRBJ2-1; possible D gene TRBD1, 5 bases. V dropped 0 bases and J dropped 6 bases, with 10 bases sitting between them. The germline CDR1 and CDR2 sequences are SGDLS and YYNGEE. CDR3 length: 14 amino acids. The CDR3, as DNA: TGTGCCAGCAGCGTAGTTTCACAGGCCAATGAGCAGTTCTTC. Residues: CASSVVSQANEQFF.

This clonotype has more than one count but fewer than ten. This sequence joins TRBV29-1 and TRBJ2-1; D possibly matches TRBD1 or TRBD2 (5 bases each). V was pared by 0 bases and J by 6 bases, with 30 bases between. The CDR3 has 20 residues. Germline CDR1 SQVTM, CDR2 ANQGSEA. This CDR3 is CSVEDWTDGDLVAKFNEQFF. The CDR3 DNA follows: TGCAGCGTTGAAGATTGGACGGATGGGGACCTGGTCGCGAAATTCAATGAGCAGTTCTTC.

This clonotype was observed a handful of times. The V gene is TRBV6-5, the J gene TRBJ1-5, with 7 bases identical to TRBD1. This CDR3 has 17 residues. The V segment lost 0 bases and the J segment 0 bases; nucleotides outside the gene matches: 5. Germline lookup yields CDR1 MNHEY and CDR2 SVGAGI. The CDR3 protein is CASSYSEQGYSNQPQHF. The CDR3 DNA sequence: TGTGCCAGCAGTTACTCGGAACAGGGGTATAGCAATCAGCCCCAGCATTTT.

This clonotype appeared many times. This rearrangement joins TRBV6-5 to TRBJ2-5; TRBD1 aligns across 7 bases. V trimming: 2 bases; J trimming: 4 bases; junction bases outside the gene matches: 16. The CDR3 runs to 18 residues. Germline lookup yields CDR1 MNHEY and CDR2 SVGAGI. DNA of the CDR3: TGTGCCAGCAGTTACATTACGGATCTGACAGGGTCAACAGAGACCCAGTACTTC. Amino acid sequence: CASSYITDLTGSTETQYF.

The chain recombines TRBV7-6 with TRBJ2-2, with TRBD2 matching over 9 bases. V was pared by 0 bases and J by 0 bases, with 5 bases of the junction left unmatched. Per the germline V gene, CDR1 is SGHVS and CDR2 is FNYEAQ. CDR3 size: 18 residues. The CDR3 region has the DNA TGTGCCAGCAGCTTAGCGCCTAGCGGGGCTTCGAACACCGGGGAGCTGTTTTTT. Translated, it gives CASSLAPSGASNTGELFF.

The V call is TRBV11-2, the J call TRBJ2-7; TRBD1 is a possible D gene (6 bases). V was pared by 5 bases and J by 5 bases, with 16 bases between. The CDR3 is 14 residues long. Germline CDR1 SGHAT, CDR2 FQNNGV. The CDR3 reads CASSHTAGDHEQYF. CDR3 DNA sequence: TGTGCCAGCAGCCATACAGCAGGGGACCACGAGCAGTACTTC.

This clonotype showed up many times. This chain connects TRBV7-9 to TRBJ1-2, with no clear D. The CDR3 has 12 residues. Between the trimmed V and J ends, which lost 7 bases and 4 bases, there was a span of 10 bases. In germline, CDR1 is SEHNR, CDR2 FQNEAQ (reference sequence). CDR3 in amino acids: CASTGRGYGYTF. CDR3 DNA sequence: TGTGCCAGCACGGGGAGAGGCTATGGCTACACCTTC.